Each of the 13 T cell receptor beta chains below was sequenced from the same sample in a study of T cells in pancreatic ductal adenocarcinoma. Profiled with immunoSEQ multiplex PCR; TCRdb holds only in-frame clones, not every one. This sample has 16,000 or so clones, with approximately 90% found just once. Surgery without prior neoadjuvant therapy was the treatment of the selected pancreatic ductal adenocarcinoma patients. The material sequenced was PBMCs. The receptors were gathered from a human donor with pancreatic ductal adenocarcinoma.

This clone occurred once. This sequence joins TRBV5-6 and TRBJ2-1, with D tentatively TRBD1 (5 bases). From germline, CDR1 is SGHDT and CDR2 YYEEEE. CDR3 length: 16 residues. Deletions cut 6 bases from V and 1 base from J, with 17 bases between. CDR3 DNA: TGTGCCAGCACCCCGAATGTGGCAGGGTCCTACAATGAGCAGTTCTTC. It translates to CASTPNVAGSYNEQFF.

The chain's CDR3 is CASSHPGQANEQFF. The CDR3 coding sequence is TGCGCCAGCAGCCACCCGGGACAGGCCAATGAGCAGTTCTTC. This chain links TRBV4-3 with TRBJ2-1; 8 bases map to TRBD1. V dropped 3 bases and J dropped 6; count of bases not matched to a gene: 4. CDR1 and CDR2 from the germline V gene are LGHNA and YSLEER. This CDR3 has 14 residues.

The chain carries TRBV25-1 and TRBJ1-2, with a possible D match to TRBD1 (5 bases). Per the germline V gene, CDR1 is MGHDK and CDR2 is SYGVNS. This CDR3 has 13 residues. The V and J ends lost 3 bases and 4 bases respectively, with 9 bases between them. The CDR3 DNA reads as TGTGCCAGCAGTGAGTCCGGGGGCTATGGCTACACCTTC. Its translation is CASSESGGYGYTF.

The chain joins TRBV28 to TRBJ1-5; 7 nucleotides align to TRBD1. The V and J ends lost 6 bases and 3 bases, in that order; junction bases with no gene match: 8. CDR1 MDHEN and CDR2 SYDVKM come from the germline V gene. The CDR3 sequence is 15 residues long. Here the CDR3 reads CASSPGQISNQPQHF. CDR3 in DNA: TGTGCCAGCAGCCCGGGACAGATCTCCAATCAGCCCCAGCATTTT.

The CDR3 reads CASSESRDSVVYEQYF. Here the CDR3 DNA reads TGTGCCAGCAGTGAATCCCGGGACAGCGTGGTCTACGAGCAGTACTTC. The chain is built from TRBV2 and TRBJ2-7; 7 nucleotides line up with TRBD1. After removal of 2 bases from V and 3 bases from J, the junction contained 10 bases not matched to a gene. CDR1 and CDR2 (germline): SNHLY, FYNNEI. The CDR3 has 16 residues.

This rearrangement joins TRBV19 to TRBJ2-3; 9 bases fit TRBD1. The CDR3 consists of 17 residues. V was clipped by 4 bases and J by 7 bases; unmatched bases: 15. Per the germline V gene, CDR1 is LNHDA and CDR2 is SQIVND (reference sequence). CDR3 protein: CASSTRGGQGNSHTQYF. The CDR3 DNA is TGTGCCAGTAGTACGAGGGGGGGACAGGGTAATTCCCATACGCAGTATTTT. Based on the CDR3 plus reference TRBV19 and TRBJ2-3, the full variable domain is DGGITQSPKYLFRKEGQNVTLSCEQNLNHDAMYWYRQDPGQGLRLIYYSQIVNDFQKGDIAEGYSVSREKKESFPLTVTSAQKNPTAFYLCASSTRGGQGNSHTQYFGPGTRLTVL.

The chain combines TRBV19 with TRBJ2-7; 11 bases fit TRBD2. Germline V gene sequence: CDR1 LNHDA, CDR2 SQIVND (reference sequence). The CDR3 extends over 18 amino acids. V lost 5 bases, J lost 0 bases, and 12 bases stayed unmatched. CDR3: CASSPLGRLAGSSYEQYF. The CDR3 DNA follows: TGTGCCAGTAGTCCCCTCGGGAGACTAGCGGGGAGCTCCTACGAGCAGTACTTC.

The chain recombines TRBV5-1 with TRBJ2-3; 8 positions match TRBD1. This CDR3 is built from 15 residues. Germline V gene sequence: CDR1 SGHRS, CDR2 YFSETQ. V gave up 4 bases and J gave up 1 base; unmatched junction bases: 5. This CDR3 reads CASSQRTGRTDTQYF. The DNA of the CDR3 is TGCGCCAGCAGCCAAAGGACAGGGCGCACAGATACGCAGTATTTT.

This chain joins TRBV10-3 and TRBJ1-2; 11 positions match TRBD1. Germline V CDR1 and CDR2: ENHRY, SYGVKD. Trimming cost V 6 bases and J 0 bases; bases outside gene matches: 3. The CDR3 spans 15 residues. In DNA form, the CDR3 reads TGTGCCATCAGCCCGGGACAGGGGGCTAACTATGGCTACACCTTC. Translating gives CAISPGQGANYGYTF.

The chain is built from TRBV11-2 and TRBJ1-2; D gene uncertain. Trimming pared 5 bases from V and 8 bases from J, leaving 21 bases between. CDR3 length equals 15 residues. Germline lookup yields CDR1 SGHAT and CDR2 FQNNGV. The CDR3 sequence is CASSPEGGGKGGYTF. The CDR3 DNA reads as TGTGCCAGCAGCCCAGAAGGAGGAGGGAAGGGAGGCTACACCTTC.

This rearrangement joins TRBV28 to TRBJ2-7, with D perhaps matching TRBD2 (5 bases). Deletions cut 2 bases from V and 2 bases from J, with 10 bases between. This CDR3 is built from 14 residues. The germline CDR1 and CDR2 sequences are MDHEN and SYDVKM. CDR3 protein: CASSLHGETYEQYF. Written as DNA, the CDR3 is TGTGCCAGCAGTTTACACGGGGAAACCTACGAGCAGTACTTC. The full variable domain, completed using reference TRBV28 and TRBJ2-7, is DVKVTQSSRYLVKRTGEKVFLECVQDMDHENMFWYRQDPGLGLRLIYFSYDVKMKEKGDIPEGYSVSREKKERFSLILESASTNQTSMYLCASSLHGETYEQYFGPGTRLTVT.

The V gene is TRBV6-5, the J gene TRBJ1-2, with D tentatively TRBD1 (6 bases). This CDR3 region has 15 residues. The germline CDR1 and CDR2 sequences are MNHEY and SVGAGI. Deletions cut 0 bases from V and 8 bases from J, with 16 bases between. In nucleotides, the CDR3 is TGTGCCAGCAGTTACTCGACGGACAGACAGCGGGGCTACACCTTC. Translating gives CASSYSTDRQRGYTF.

For the CDR3, the DNA is TGTGCCAGCAGCTTAAAGCGGGGGGGCCTCGGCAATGAGCAGTTCTTC. Encoded protein: CASSLKRGGLGNEQFF. V is TRBV7-2 and J is TRBJ2-1; 10 bases map to TRBD2. CDR3 length: 16 residues. V dropped 2 bases and J dropped 6; count of bases not matched to a gene: 7. Per germline, CDR1 SGHTA and CDR2 FQGNSA.